This TCR beta chain was recorded in a study of glioma-infiltrating T cells after dendritic cell vaccination. V was trimmed by 3 bases and J by 7 bases, leaving 6 bases between them. The CDR3 runs 12 residues. The germline V gene encodes CDR1 MRHNA and CDR2 SNTAGT. Amplification used 60 V beta primers and 13 J beta primers. Profiling relied on immunoSEQ multiplex PCR, and the TCRdb table lists in-frame clones only, not all of them. This sample has under 100,000 clones, with 79% found just once. This clone occurred once. The J gene is TRBJ2-2, the V gene TRBV6-4; D gene uncertain. The clonotype comes from a human donor with glioblastoma. Here the sequenced sample was blood, taken before dendritic cell vaccination. CDR3 sequence: CASSERGGELFF. The CDR3 DNA reads TGTGCCAGCAGTGAAAGAGGCGGGGAGCTGTTTTTT.